Below, one TCR beta chain is given with its context. Its binding antigen is unknown. No per-base quality is available; no much larger clone lies one base away. This sample was included in a study of T cell changes during pregnancy in multiple sclerosis (dated by TCRdb to about 2019). Study-wide context: Changes in the T cell repertoire over the course of pregnancy were examined in this study in women with multiple sclerosis.

Library generation was performed with the immunoSEQ multiplex PCR assay. Drawn from immuneACCESS, this table holds only the in-frame rearrangements with V and J called that TCRdb kept. Clones are partly lost; checked studies trace under half to an unresolved V gene and leave the rest unexplained. The sample records more than 85,000 clones, around 95% of which are singletons. The ten top clones hold 1.2% to 1.5% of the sample. After removal of 1 base from V and 2 bases from J, the junction retains 4 bases not matched to a gene. The germline V gene (reference sequence) specifies MNHEY as CDR1 and SMNVEV as CDR2. Reading from cysteine to phenylalanine, the CDR3 counts 15 amino acids. The retained sequence is limited to the CDR3, 45 bases, with the frame set at the first base.

This receptor chain uses TRBV27 and TRBJ2-7; 8 bases in between match TRBD2. The sequence derives from a female donor in good health, enrolled as a control in a pregnancy study. The sample consisted of peripheral blood, taken in the third trimester of pregnancy. The nucleotide sequence is TGTGCCAGCAGTTTATACATTAGCGGGACCTACGAGCAGTACTTC. This sequence encodes CASSLYISGTYEQYF.